A single sample is the source of the 28 T cell receptor beta chains below, sequenced in a study of blood T cell repertoires in COVID-19. Produced via immunoSEQ multiplex PCR; TCRdb's table is partial and in-frame only. Of approximately 270,000 clones detected, 70% to 90% appear once; the ten largest clones hold approximately 1.7%. The sample consisted of PBMCs or T cells enriched from blood (not recorded which). Receptor source: a man aged 35-49 years who had recovered from COVID-19.

J is TRBJ1-4 and V is TRBV15, with 7 nucleotides matching TRBD1. Germline CDR1 reads LNHNV; CDR2 reads YYDKDF (reference sequence). This CDR3 has 15 amino acids. The trim removed 5 bases at V and 6 bases at J, leaving 9 bases unmatched. CDR3 DNA: TGTGCCACCAGCCAAAACGCAGGGGGTCATGAAAAACTGTTTTTT. It codes for CATSQNAGGHEKLFF.

The chain uses TRBV18 and TRBJ1-2, with 9 bases that match TRBD1. From germline, CDR1 is KGHSH and CDR2 LQKENI. V lost 3 bases, J lost 6 bases, and 5 bases stayed unmatched. There are 14 residues in the CDR3. CDR3: CASSPMGQGDGYTF. CDR3 nucleotides: TGTGCCAGCTCACCTATGGGACAGGGTGATGGCTACACCTTC.

V is TRBV18 and J is TRBJ2-1, with 7 bases identical to TRBD2. Trimming cost V 3 bases and J 9 bases; bases outside gene matches: 8. From germline, CDR1 is KGHSH and CDR2 LQKENI. This CDR3 contains 14 residues. The CDR3 loop is CASSPNSASGEQFF. The CDR3 coding sequence is TGTGCCAGCTCACCTAACTCCGCTAGCGGTGAGCAGTTCTTC.

This rearrangement joins TRBV2 to TRBJ2-1, with D perhaps matching TRBD2 (6 bases). This CDR3 spans 15 amino acids. V dropped 5 bases and J dropped 6 bases, with 17 bases sitting between them. The germline CDR1 and CDR2 sequences are SNHLY and FYNNEI. The CDR3 spells CASSRRGNLINEQFF. In nucleotides, the CDR3 is TGTGCCAGCAGTCGGAGGGGTAATTTGATCAATGAGCAGTTCTTC. The variable domain in full, with the rest retrieved from reference TRBV2 and TRBJ2-1, is EPEVTQTPSHQVTQMGQEVILRCVPISNHLYFYWYRQILGQKVEFLVSFYNNEISEKSEIFDDQFSVERPDGSNFTLKIRSTKLEDSAMYFCASSRRGNLINEQFFGPGTRLTVL.

This clone occurred once. The chain couples TRBV5-4 to TRBJ1-2; 7 nucleotides match TRBD1. V lost 4 bases to trimming and J lost 2 bases; unmatched junction nucleotides: 8. The CDR3 is 15 residues long. Germline V gives CDR1 SGHNT, CDR2 YYREEE (reference sequence). DNA of the CDR3: TGTGCCAGCAGCGGATCCGGGACAGTCAACTATGGCTACACCTTC. Its protein is CASSGSGTVNYGYTF.

The V call is TRBV15, the J call TRBJ2-1; D remains ambiguous. The germline V gene has CDR1 LNHNV and CDR2 YYDKDF (reference sequence). Trimming took 0 bases from V and 0 from J, leaving 12 bases between them. This CDR3 is built from 17 residues. The CDR3 loop reads CATSRDQARSSYNEQFF. DNA for the CDR3: TGTGCCACCAGCAGAGATCAGGCTCGCAGCTCCTACAATGAGCAGTTCTTC.

The genes are TRBV9 and TRBJ2-3; D gene uncertain. The CDR3 length is 14 residues. V lost 0 bases, J lost 0 bases, and 5 bases lay in between. Germline V gene sequence: CDR1 SGDLS, CDR2 YYNGEE. In nucleotides, the CDR3 is TGTGCCAGCAGCGTAGGCGGCAGCACAGATACGCAGTATTTT. Its protein is CASSVGGSTDTQYF. The whole variable domain, filled in from reference TRBV9 and TRBJ2-3, reads DSGVTQTPKHLITATGQRVTLRCSPRSGDLSVYWYQQSLDQGLQFLIQYYNGEERAKGNILERFSAQQFPDLHSELNLSSLELGDSALYFCASSVGGSTDTQYFGPGTRLTVL.

This clone was seen more than once but under ten times. The J gene is TRBJ2-1, the V gene TRBV19; D not certain. This CDR3 is 13 amino acids long. V lost 4 bases, J lost 4 bases, and 8 bases lay in between. Germline V gene data show CDR1 as LNHDA and CDR2 as SQIVND (reference sequence). DNA of the CDR3: TGTGCCAGTAGTAGTCGCCAGTACAATGAGCAGTTCTTC. Translation: CASSSRQYNEQFF. The whole variable domain, remainder taken from reference TRBV19 and TRBJ2-1, is DGGITQSPKYLFRKEGQNVTLSCEQNLNHDAMYWYRQDPGQGLRLIYYSQIVNDFQKGDIAEGYSVSREKKESFPLTVTSAQKNPTAFYLCASSSRQYNEQFFGPGTRLTVL.

This chain links TRBV9 with TRBJ1-4, with 7 bases that match TRBD1. CDR1 is SGDLS, CDR2 YYNGEE, per germline. Losses at the gene ends were 3 bases for V and 4 bases for J; bases not matched to a gene: 6. CDR3 length equals 15 residues. The CDR3 loop is CASSASGTVNEKLFF. The CDR3 bases are TGTGCCAGCAGCGCCTCCGGGACAGTTAATGAAAAACTGTTTTTT.

The chain joins TRBV11-3 to TRBJ2-3; TRBD1 matches at 9 bases. The CDR3 totals 17 residues. The V segment lost 1 base and the J segment 1 base; nucleotides outside the gene matches: 6. CDR1 is SGHNT, CDR2 YENEEA, per germline. In nucleotides, the CDR3 is TGTGCCAGCAGCTTAGGGGACAGGGCCTTTGGCACAGATACGCAGTATTTT. This translates into CASSLGDRAFGTDTQYF.

The chain carries TRBV30 and TRBJ1-1, with TRBD1 matching over 8 bases. The CDR3 is 13 residues long. After removal of 2 bases from V and 4 bases from J, the junction contained 3 bases not matched to a gene. Germline loops: CDR1 GTSNPN, CDR2 SVGIG (reference sequence). The CDR3 nucleotides are TGTGCCTGGAGTTGGGACAGGACCACTGAAGCTTTCTTT. This gives the protein CAWSWDRTTEAFF. Variable domain in full (rest from reference TRBV30 and TRBJ1-1): SQTIHQWPATLVQPVGSPLSLECTVEGTSNPNLYWYRQAAGRGLQLLFYSVGIGQISSEVPQNLSASRPQDRQFILSSKKLLLSDSGFYLCAWSWDRTTEAFFGQGTRLTVV.

J is TRBJ2-5 and V is TRBV18; D is unclear. The CDR3 loop spans 13 amino acids. Germline V gene data show CDR1 as KGHSH and CDR2 as LQKENI. The V end was cut by 2 bases, the J end by 5 bases, with 9 bases between. In DNA, the CDR3 is TGTGCCAGCTCACCAGCGTATTCGGAGACCCAGTACTTC. Translated, it gives CASSPAYSETQYF. Variable domain in full (rest from reference TRBV18 and TRBJ2-5): NAGVMQNPRHLVRRRGQEARLRCSPMKGHSHVYWYRQLPEEGLKFMVYLQKENIIDESGMPKERFSAEFPKEGPSILRIQQVVRGDSAAYFCASSPAYSETQYFGPGTRLLVL.

This rearrangement joins TRBV4-1 to TRBJ1-4; D is perhaps TRBD1 (6 bases). Trimming pared 1 base from V and 0 bases from J, leaving 9 bases between. CDR3 length: 16 residues. Per germline, CDR1 MGHRA and CDR2 YSYEKL. CDR3 loop: CASSQGAGATNEKLFF. The CDR3 region has the DNA TGCGCCAGCAGCCAAGGAGCAGGGGCAACTAATGAAAAACTGTTTTTT.

The rearrangement links TRBV19 to TRBJ2-5; D is perhaps TRBD1 (5 bases). Trimming left V 11 bases short and J 1 base short, with 11 bases between. This CDR3 contains 12 residues. Per the germline V gene, CDR1 is LNHDA and CDR2 is SQIVND (reference sequence). In DNA, the CDR3 is TGTGCCGGATCAGGGTTCCAAGAGACCCAGTACTTC. Translating gives CAGSGFQETQYF.

The rearrangement uses TRBV18 and TRBJ2-5, with D tentatively TRBD1 (5 bases). The CDR3 is 14 amino acids. Germline V gives CDR1 KGHSH, CDR2 LQKENI. Trimming took off 6 bases at V and 1 base at J, with 12 bases between the two ends. In nucleotides, the CDR3 is TGTGCCAGCTCGCGAAGGGGAATCCAAGAGACCCAGTACTTC. Protein sequence: CASSRRGIQETQYF.

The table lists this clone with a few counts. The CDR3 loop is CASSQDRYRADYGYTF. In DNA, the CDR3 is TGCGCCAGCAGCCAAGATCGCTACAGGGCGGACTATGGCTACACCTTC. V usage is TRBV4-3 and J usage is TRBJ1-2; TRBD1 is a possible D gene (6 bases). Germline values: CDR1 LGHNA, CDR2 YSLEER. V lost 0 bases to trimming and J lost 3 bases, with 14 bases between them. This CDR3 contains 16 residues.

The chain couples TRBV5-1 to TRBJ2-7, with 9 bases aligning to TRBD1. Trimming at V came to 4 bases and at J to 0 bases, leaving 5 bases not matched to a gene. Looked up from germline, CDR1 is SGHRS and CDR2 is YFSETQ. There are 15 residues in the CDR3. In nucleotides, the CDR3 is TGCGCCAGCAGCCCCCGGACAGGGGACTCCTACGAGCAGTACTTC. Protein: CASSPRTGDSYEQYF.

The V and J genes are TRBV5-8 and TRBJ2-7, with 7 bases lining up with TRBD1. V dropped 4 bases and J dropped 7; count of bases not matched to a gene: 14. The germline gives CDR1 SGHTS, CDR2 YDEGEE. The CDR3 is made up of 15 amino acids. As DNA, the CDR3 is TGTGCCAGCAGCCTAGAGACAGGGAGCCCGTGGGAGCAGTACTTC. Encoded protein: CASSLETGSPWEQYF.

The CDR3: CAWSGFRQQPQHF. CDR3 sequence (DNA): TGTGCCTGGTCAGGGTTTCGACAGCAGCCCCAGCATTTT. The V gene is TRBV30, the J gene TRBJ1-5, with D possibly being TRBD1 (5 bases). This CDR3 has 13 amino acids. The V end lost 5 bases, the J end lost 7 bases, and 15 bases lay between the germline ends. Germline-derived CDR1 and CDR2 are GTSNPN and SVGIG (reference sequence).

This chain uses TRBV3-1 (or the pseudogene TRBV3-2) with TRBJ2-7; no firm D call. Trimming removed 6 bases from V and 0 bases from J, with 12 bases in between. The CDR3 spans 14 residues. CDR1 and CDR2 from the germline V gene are LGHDT and YNNKEL (reference sequence). The CDR3 sequence is CASRAYFTSYEQYF. The CDR3, as DNA: TGTGCCAGCAGGGCTTATTTCACCTCCTACGAGCAGTACTTC.

CDR3 sequence (DNA): TGTGCCAGGGGGACAGGGGGCAACTACGAGCAGTACTTC. Encoded protein: CARGTGGNYEQYF. The chain couples TRBV27 to TRBJ2-7; 12 bases are a match to TRBD1. The CDR3 is 13 residues long. The J segment lost 3 bases and the V segment lost 9 bases, leaving 3 bases of the junction unmatched. The germline V gene encodes CDR1 MNHEY and CDR2 SMNVEV (reference sequence).

The rearrangement links TRBV11-2 to TRBJ2-7; 13 nucleotides line up with TRBD2. V lost 5 bases, J lost 3 bases, and 10 bases stayed unmatched. Germline V gene data show CDR1 as SGHAT and CDR2 as FQNNGV. The CDR3 extends over 17 amino acids. As DNA, the CDR3 is TGTGCCAGCAGCCAGGGACTAGCGGGGAGTTATAACTACGAGCAGTACTTC. As protein: CASSQGLAGSYNYEQYF.

This chain uses TRBV30 with TRBJ1-1, with D tentatively TRBD1 (5 bases). Trimming stripped 3 bases from V and 6 bases from J, with 20 bases between. The CDR3 covers 15 residues. The germline CDR1 and CDR2 sequences are GTSNPN and SVGIG (reference sequence). The CDR3 bases are TGTGCCTGGAGCGCGGGGCTGGCCGGTAACGCTGAAGCTTTCTTT. Translating it yields CAWSAGLAGNAEAFF.

The V call is TRBV14, the J call TRBJ2-1; a possible D gene is TRBD2 (10 bases). The V gene lost 0 bases and the J gene lost 4 bases, with 31 bases spanning the gap. This CDR3 has 22 residues. CDR1 SGHDN and CDR2 FVKESK come from the germline V gene. For the CDR3, the DNA is TGTGCCAGCAGCCAAGATGGTCCCAAACAGGGGGCGAAACTAGCGGGATACAATGAGCAGTTCTTC. It translates to CASSQDGPKQGAKLAGYNEQFF.

The J gene is TRBJ2-1, the V gene TRBV7-9; 7 nucleotides line up with TRBD2. CDR3 length: 15 amino acids. In germline, CDR1 is SEHNR, CDR2 FQNEAQ (reference sequence). The junction had 12 bases not matched to a gene; V was cut back by 6 bases and J by 7 bases. CDR3 residues: CASRGGDGVLNEQFF. The CDR3, as DNA: TGTGCCAGCAGGGGAGGGGACGGGGTGTTGAATGAGCAGTTCTTC.

The chain couples TRBV19 to TRBJ1-5, with 11 positions matching TRBD1. Per germline, CDR1 LNHDA and CDR2 SQIVND (reference sequence). V shed 2 bases, J shed 5 bases, and the junction held 5 bases outside the gene matches. The CDR3 is 16 residues long. The CDR3: CASSILRDRGDQPQHF. CDR3 sequence (DNA): TGTGCCAGTAGTATACTCCGGGACAGGGGGGATCAGCCCCAGCATTTT.

This chain connects TRBV7-9 to TRBJ2-2; 8 bases are a match to TRBD2. Trimming cost V 2 bases and J 6 bases; bases outside gene matches: 8. This CDR3 is 16 amino acids long. The germline gives CDR1 SEHNR, CDR2 FQNEAQ (reference sequence). CDR3 region: CASSLWSGSVAGELFF. CDR3 DNA: TGTGCCAGCAGCTTATGGAGCGGGAGTGTCGCCGGGGAGCTGTTTTTT.

This chain links TRBV7-2 with TRBJ1-6; TRBD1 agrees at 9 bases. The V segment lost 4 bases and the J segment 3 bases; nucleotides outside the gene matches: 4. The CDR3 extends over 16 amino acids. Germline loops: CDR1 SGHTA, CDR2 FQGNSA. CDR3: CASSSSTGGYNSPLHF. In nucleotides, the CDR3 is TGTGCCAGCAGCTCATCGACAGGGGGCTATAATTCACCCCTCCACTTT.